The present TCR beta chain was sequenced within a study of OX40 agonist ivuxolimab in advanced cancers. This CDR3 comprises 14 residues. V lost 7 bases, J lost 1 base, and 14 bases lay in between. From germline, CDR1 is MNHEY and CDR2 SVGAGI. Here immunoSEQ multiplex PCR was the method, and the copy in TCRdb shows in-frame clones only, minus some. The profile shows about 64,000 clones, approximately 85% of them singletons. General study points: Expanded clones belonging to CD8+ T cells outnumbered, on average, those of CD4+.

Baseline, cycle 4 day 1, and cycle 7 day 1 were the blood sampling points. This clone has a single count. Antigen: not known. The gene calls are TRBV6-5 and TRBJ2-7, with a possible D match to TRBD1 (6 bases). The specimen was CD4+ or CD8+ T cells sorted from blood, collected in a trial of the OX40 agonist ivuxolimab. The sequence came from an adult with an advanced solid tumor such as melanoma, head and neck, liver or kidney cancer. The CDR3 DNA reads as TGTGCCAGCACCAACCCCGGGACATCCTACGAGCAGTACTTC. It codes for CASTNPGTSYEQYF.